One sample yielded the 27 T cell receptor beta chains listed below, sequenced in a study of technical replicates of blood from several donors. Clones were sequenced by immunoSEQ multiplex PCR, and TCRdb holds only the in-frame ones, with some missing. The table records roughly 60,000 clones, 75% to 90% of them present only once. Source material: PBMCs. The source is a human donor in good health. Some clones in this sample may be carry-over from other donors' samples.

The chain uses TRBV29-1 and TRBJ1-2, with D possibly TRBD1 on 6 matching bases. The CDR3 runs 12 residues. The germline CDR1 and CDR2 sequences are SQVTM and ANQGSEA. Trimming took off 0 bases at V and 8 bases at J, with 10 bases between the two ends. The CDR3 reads CSVEDDRPGYTF. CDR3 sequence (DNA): TGCAGCGTTGAAGATGACAGGCCGGGCTACACCTTC.

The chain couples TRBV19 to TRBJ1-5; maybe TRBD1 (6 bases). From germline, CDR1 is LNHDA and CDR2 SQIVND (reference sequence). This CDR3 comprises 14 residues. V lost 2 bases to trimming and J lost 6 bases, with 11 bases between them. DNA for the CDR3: TGTGCCAGTAGTATATACAGGGTGGGTCAGCCCCAGCATTTT. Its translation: CASSIYRVGQPQHF.

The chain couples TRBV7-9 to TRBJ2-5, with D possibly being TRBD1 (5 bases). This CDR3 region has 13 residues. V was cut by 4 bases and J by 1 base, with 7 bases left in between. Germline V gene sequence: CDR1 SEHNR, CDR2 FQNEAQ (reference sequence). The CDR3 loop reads CASSWTFQETQYF. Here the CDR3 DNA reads TGTGCCAGCAGCTGGACATTCCAAGAGACCCAGTACTTC.

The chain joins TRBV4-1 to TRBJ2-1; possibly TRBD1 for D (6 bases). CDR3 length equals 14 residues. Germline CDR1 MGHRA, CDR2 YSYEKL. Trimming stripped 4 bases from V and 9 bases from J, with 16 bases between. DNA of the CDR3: TGCGCCAGCAGCCTCCAGGGGTGGGGGACTGAGCAGTTCTTC. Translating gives CASSLQGWGTEQFF.

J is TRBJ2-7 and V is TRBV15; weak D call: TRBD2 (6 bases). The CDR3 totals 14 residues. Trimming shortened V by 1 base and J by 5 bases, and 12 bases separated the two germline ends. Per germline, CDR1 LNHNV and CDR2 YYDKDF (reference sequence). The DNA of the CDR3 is TGTGCCACCAGCAGAGTATTAGGGAGGCACGAGCAGTACTTC. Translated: CATSRVLGRHEQYF.

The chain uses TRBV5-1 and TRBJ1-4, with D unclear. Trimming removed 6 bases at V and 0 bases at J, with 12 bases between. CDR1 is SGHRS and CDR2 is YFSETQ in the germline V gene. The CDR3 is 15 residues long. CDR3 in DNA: TGCGCCAGCAACTCCATGGGAGCAACTAATGAAAAACTGTTTTTT. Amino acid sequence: CASNSMGATNEKLFF.

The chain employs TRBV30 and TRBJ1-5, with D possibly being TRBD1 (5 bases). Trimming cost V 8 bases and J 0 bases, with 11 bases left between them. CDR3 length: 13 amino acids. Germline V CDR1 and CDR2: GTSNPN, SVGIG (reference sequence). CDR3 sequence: CARDSYSNQPQHF. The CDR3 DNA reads TGTGCCCGTGACAGTTATAGCAATCAGCCCCAGCATTTT. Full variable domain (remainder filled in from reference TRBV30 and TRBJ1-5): SQTIHQWPATLVQPVGSPLSLECTVEGTSNPNLYWYRQAAGRGLQLLFYSVGIGQISSEVPQNLSASRPQDRQFILSSKKLLLSDSGFYLCARDSYSNQPQHFGDGTRLSIL.

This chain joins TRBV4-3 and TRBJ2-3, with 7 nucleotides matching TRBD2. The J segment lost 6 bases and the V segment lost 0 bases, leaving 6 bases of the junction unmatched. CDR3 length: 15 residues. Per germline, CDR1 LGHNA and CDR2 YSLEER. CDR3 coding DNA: TGCGCCAGCAGCCAAGATAGGGAGGGGTATGATACGCAGTATTTT. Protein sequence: CASSQDREGYDTQYF.

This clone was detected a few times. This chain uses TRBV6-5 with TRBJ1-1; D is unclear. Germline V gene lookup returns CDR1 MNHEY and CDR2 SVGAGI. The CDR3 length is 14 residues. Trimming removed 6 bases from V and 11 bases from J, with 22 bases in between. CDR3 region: CASSKRTPERGAFF. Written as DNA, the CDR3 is TGTGCCAGCAGCAAAAGGACCCCCGAGCGGGGTGCTTTCTTT.

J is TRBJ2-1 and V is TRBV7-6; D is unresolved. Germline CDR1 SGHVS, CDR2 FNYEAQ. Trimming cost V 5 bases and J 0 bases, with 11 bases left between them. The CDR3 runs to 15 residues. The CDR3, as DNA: TGTGCCAGCAGCCCTGACATCAACTCCTACAATGAGCAGTTCTTC. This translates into CASSPDINSYNEQFF. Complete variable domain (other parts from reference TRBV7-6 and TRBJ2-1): GAGVSQSPRYKVTKRGQDVALRCDPISGHVSLYWYRQALGQGPEFLTYFNYEAQQDKSGLPNDRFSAERPEGSISTLTIQRTEQRDSAMYRCASSPDINSYNEQFFGPGTRLTVL.

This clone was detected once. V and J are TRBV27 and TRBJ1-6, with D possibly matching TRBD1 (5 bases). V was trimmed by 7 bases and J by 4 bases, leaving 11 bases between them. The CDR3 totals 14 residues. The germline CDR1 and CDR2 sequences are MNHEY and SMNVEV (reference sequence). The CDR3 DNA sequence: TGTGCCAGCACCGGGGGACGGTATAATTCACCCCTCCACTTT. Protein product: CASTGGRYNSPLHF.

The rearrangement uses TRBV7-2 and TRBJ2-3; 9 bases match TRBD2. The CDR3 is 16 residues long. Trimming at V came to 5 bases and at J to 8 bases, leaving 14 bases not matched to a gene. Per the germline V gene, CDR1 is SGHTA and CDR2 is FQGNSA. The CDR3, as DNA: TGTGCCAGCAGCCTAACAGCGGGAGGCGCTCGTGGTACGCAGTATTTT. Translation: CASSLTAGGARGTQYF. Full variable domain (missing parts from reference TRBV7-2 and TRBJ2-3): GAGVSQSPSNKVTEKGKDVELRCDPISGHTALYWYRQSLGQGLEFLIYFQGNSAPDKSGLPSDRFSAERTGGSVSTLTIQRTQQEDSAVYLCASSLTAGGARGTQYFGPGTRLTVL.

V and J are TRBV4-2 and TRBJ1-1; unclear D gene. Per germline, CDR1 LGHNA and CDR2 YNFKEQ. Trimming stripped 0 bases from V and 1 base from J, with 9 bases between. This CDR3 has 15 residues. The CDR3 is CASSQDMSPNTEAFF. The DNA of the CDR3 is TGTGCCAGCAGCCAAGATATGTCCCCGAACACTGAAGCTTTCTTT.

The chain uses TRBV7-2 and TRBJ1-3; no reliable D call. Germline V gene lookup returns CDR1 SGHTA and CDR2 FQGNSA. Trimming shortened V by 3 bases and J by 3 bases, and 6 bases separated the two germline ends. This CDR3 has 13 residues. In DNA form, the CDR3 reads TGTGCCAGCAGCTTTGAGGGTGGAAACACCATATATTTT. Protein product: CASSFEGGNTIYF.

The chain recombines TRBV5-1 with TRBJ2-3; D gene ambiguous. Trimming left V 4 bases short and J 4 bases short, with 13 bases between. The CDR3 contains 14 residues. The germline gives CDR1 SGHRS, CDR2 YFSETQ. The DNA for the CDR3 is TGCGCCAGCAGCGGCCTAAGGAGAGCAGATACGCAGTATTTT. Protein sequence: CASSGLRRADTQYF.

CDR3 sequence: CASSQDRGTGIQETQYF. CDR3 sequence (DNA): TGCGCCAGCAGCCAAGATCGGGGCACAGGGATACAAGAGACCCAGTACTTC. The J gene is TRBJ2-5, the V gene TRBV4-1, with D tentatively TRBD1 (6 bases). With 0 bases removed from V and 2 bases from J, the gap between germline ends came to 16 bases. CDR1 and CDR2 (germline): MGHRA, YSYEKL. CDR3 length: 17 residues.

The CDR3 region is CASSETGTGGFGVKQYF. The DNA of the CDR3 is TGTGCCAGCAGCGAGACCGGGACAGGGGGCTTCGGGGTAAAGCAGTACTTC. The chain couples TRBV7-9 to TRBJ2-7, with TRBD1 matching over 12 bases. CDR1 SEHNR and CDR2 FQNEAQ come from the germline V gene (reference sequence). This CDR3 spans 17 amino acids. V was pared by 5 bases and J by 8 bases, with 16 bases of the junction left unmatched.

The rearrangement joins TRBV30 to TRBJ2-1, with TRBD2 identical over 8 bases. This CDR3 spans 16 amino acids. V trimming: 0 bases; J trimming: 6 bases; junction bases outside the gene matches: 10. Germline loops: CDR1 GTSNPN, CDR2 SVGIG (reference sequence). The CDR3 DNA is TGTGCCTGGAGTGTACCGGGGACTAGTATAGGCAATGAGCAGTTCTTC. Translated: CAWSVPGTSIGNEQFF.

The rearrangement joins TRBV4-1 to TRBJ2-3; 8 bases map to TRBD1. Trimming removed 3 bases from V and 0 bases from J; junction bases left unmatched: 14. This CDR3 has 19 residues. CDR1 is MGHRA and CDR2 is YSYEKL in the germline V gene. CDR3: CASSHPTGDGESSTDTQYF. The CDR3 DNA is TGCGCCAGCAGCCACCCGACAGGGGATGGAGAATCTAGCACAGATACGCAGTATTTT.

CDR3 amino acids: CASSETLLGYTF. In DNA, the CDR3 is TGTGCCAGCAGTGAAACTCTGCTCGGCTACACCTTC. The chain recombines TRBV2 with TRBJ1-2; D ambiguous. This CDR3 comprises 12 residues. CDR1 and CDR2 from the germline V gene are SNHLY and FYNNEI. V dropped 2 bases and J dropped 8 bases, with 9 bases sitting between them.

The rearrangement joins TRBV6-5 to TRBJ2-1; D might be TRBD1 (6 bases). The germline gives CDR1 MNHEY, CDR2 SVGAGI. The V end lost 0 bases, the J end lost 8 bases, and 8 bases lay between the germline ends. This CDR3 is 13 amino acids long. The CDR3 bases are TGTGCCAGCAGTTACTCGAGGGGGTATGAGCAGTTCTTC. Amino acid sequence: CASSYSRGYEQFF.

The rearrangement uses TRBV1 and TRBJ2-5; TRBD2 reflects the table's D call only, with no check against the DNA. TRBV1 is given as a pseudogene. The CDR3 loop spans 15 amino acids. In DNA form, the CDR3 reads TGCACCAGCAATACAACCGGGACTAGCCTGGAGACCCAGTACTTC. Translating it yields CTSNTTGTSLETQYF.

The CDR3 reads CAISEDQEVYGYTF. CDR3 bases: TGTGCCATCAGTGAGGATCAGGAAGTCTATGGCTACACCTTC. The chain employs TRBV10-3 and TRBJ1-2; no reliable D call. Germline CDR1 and CDR2: ENHRY and SYGVKD. The CDR3 spans 14 residues. The V end lost 2 bases, the J end lost 4 bases, and 11 bases lay between the germline ends.

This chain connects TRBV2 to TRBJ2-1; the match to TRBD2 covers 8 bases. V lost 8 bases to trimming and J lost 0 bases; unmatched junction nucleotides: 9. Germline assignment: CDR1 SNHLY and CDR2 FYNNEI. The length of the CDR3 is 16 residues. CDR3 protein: CASFARGRSSYNEQFF. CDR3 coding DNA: TGTGCCAGCTTCGCGCGCGGGAGGAGCTCCTACAATGAGCAGTTCTTC.

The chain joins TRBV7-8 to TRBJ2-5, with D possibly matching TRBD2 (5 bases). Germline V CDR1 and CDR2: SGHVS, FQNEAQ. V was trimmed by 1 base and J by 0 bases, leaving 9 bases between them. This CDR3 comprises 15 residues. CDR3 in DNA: TGTGCCAGCAGCTTAGTTGGAGCGGACCAAGAGACCCAGTACTTC. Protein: CASSLVGADQETQYF. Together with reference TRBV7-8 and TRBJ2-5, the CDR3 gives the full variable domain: GAGVSQSPRYKVAKRGQDVALRCDPISGHVSLFWYQQALGQGPEFLTYFQNEAQLDKSGLPSDRFFAERPEGSVSTLKIQRTQQEDSAVYLCASSLVGADQETQYFGPGTRLLVL.

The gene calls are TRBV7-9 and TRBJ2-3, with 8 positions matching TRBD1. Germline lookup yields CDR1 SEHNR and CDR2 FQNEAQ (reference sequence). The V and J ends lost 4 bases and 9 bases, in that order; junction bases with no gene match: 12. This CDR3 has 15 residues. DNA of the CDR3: TGTGCCAGCAGCTCCGGGACAGGCCACTTACCCACGCAGTATTTT. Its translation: CASSSGTGHLPTQYF.

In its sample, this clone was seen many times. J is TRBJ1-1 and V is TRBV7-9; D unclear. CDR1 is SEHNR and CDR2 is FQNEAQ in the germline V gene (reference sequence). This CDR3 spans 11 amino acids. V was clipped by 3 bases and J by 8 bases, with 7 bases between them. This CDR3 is CASSFVGEAFF. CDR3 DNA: TGTGCCAGCAGCTTCGTTGGCGAAGCTTTCTTT.